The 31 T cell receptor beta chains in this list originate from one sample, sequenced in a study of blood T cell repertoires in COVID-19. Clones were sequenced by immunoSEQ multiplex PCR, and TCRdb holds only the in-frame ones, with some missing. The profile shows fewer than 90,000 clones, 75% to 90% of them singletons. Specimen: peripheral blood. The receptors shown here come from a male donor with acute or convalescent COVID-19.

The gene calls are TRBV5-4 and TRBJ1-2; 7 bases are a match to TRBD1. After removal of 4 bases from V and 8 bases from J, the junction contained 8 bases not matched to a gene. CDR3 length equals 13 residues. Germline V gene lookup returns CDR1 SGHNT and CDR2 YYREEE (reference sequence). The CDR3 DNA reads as TGTGCCAGCAGCCCGGGACAGTCCTTAGGCTACACCTTC. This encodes CASSPGQSLGYTF.

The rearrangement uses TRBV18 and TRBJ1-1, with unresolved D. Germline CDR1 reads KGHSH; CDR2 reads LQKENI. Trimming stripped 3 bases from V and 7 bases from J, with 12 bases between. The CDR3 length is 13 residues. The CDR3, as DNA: TGTGCCAGCTCACCTTTCGACTCCGTTGAAGCTTTCTTT. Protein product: CASSPFDSVEAFF.

CDR3 in DNA: TGTGCCAGCTCACCCACGCGGCAAACTAACTATGGCTACACCTTC. Residues: CASSPTRQTNYGYTF. The V gene is TRBV18, the J gene TRBJ1-2; D ambiguous. Germline V gives CDR1 KGHSH, CDR2 LQKENI. V was cut by 3 bases and J by 0 bases, with 11 bases left in between. CDR3 length: 15 amino acids.

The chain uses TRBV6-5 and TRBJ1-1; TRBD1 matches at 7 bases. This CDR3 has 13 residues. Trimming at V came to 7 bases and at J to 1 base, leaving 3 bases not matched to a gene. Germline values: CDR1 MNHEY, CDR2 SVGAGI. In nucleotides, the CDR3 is TGTGCCAGCACTCGACAGGGGAACACTGAAGCTTTCTTT. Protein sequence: CASTRQGNTEAFF.

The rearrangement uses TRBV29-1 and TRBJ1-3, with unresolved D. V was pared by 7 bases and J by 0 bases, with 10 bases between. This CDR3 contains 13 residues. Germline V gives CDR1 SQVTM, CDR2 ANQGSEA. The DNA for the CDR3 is TGCAGCGCTCTGAGCCTCTCTGGAAACACCATATATTTT. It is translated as CSALSLSGNTIYF. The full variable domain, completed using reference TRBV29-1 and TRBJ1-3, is SAVISQKPSRDICQRGTSLTIQCQVDSQVTMMFWYRQQPGQSLTLIATANQGSEATYESGFVIDKFPISRPNLTFSTLTVSNMSPEDSSIYLCSALSLSGNTIYFGEGSWLTVV.

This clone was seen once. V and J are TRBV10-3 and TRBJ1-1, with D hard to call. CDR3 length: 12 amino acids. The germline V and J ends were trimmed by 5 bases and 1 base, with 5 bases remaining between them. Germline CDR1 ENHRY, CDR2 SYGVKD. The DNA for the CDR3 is TGTGCCATCAGTTCAGGGAACACTGAAGCTTTCTTT. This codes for CAISSGNTEAFF.

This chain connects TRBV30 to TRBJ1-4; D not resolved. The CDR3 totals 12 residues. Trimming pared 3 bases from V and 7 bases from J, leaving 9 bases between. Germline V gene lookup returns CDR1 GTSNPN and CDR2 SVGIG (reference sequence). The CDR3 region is CAWSLEGEKLFF. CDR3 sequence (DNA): TGTGCCTGGAGCCTGGAGGGTGAAAAACTGTTTTTT.

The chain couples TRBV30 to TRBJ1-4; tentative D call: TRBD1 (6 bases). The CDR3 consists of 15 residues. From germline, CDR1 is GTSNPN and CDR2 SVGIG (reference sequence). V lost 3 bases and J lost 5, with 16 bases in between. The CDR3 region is CAWSPLDRSNEKLFF. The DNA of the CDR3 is TGTGCCTGGAGCCCACTGGACAGATCAAATGAAAAACTGTTTTTT.

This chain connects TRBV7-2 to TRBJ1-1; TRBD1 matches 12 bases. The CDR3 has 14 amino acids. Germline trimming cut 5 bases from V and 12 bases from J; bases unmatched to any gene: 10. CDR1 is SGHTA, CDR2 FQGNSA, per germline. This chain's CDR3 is CASSRGQGAAGSFF. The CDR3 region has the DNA TGTGCCAGCAGCCGGGGACAGGGGGCCGCAGGGTCTTTCTTT.

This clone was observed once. This CDR3 is CASSIQASTEAFF. The CDR3 DNA reads as TGTGCCAGCAGTATTCAGGCGAGTACTGAAGCTTTCTTT. The rearrangement uses TRBV27 and TRBJ1-1; D ambiguous. Between the trimmed V and J ends, which lost 5 bases and 5 bases, there was a span of 12 bases. Germline V lookup: CDR1 MNHEY, CDR2 SMNVEV (reference sequence). This CDR3 region has 13 residues.

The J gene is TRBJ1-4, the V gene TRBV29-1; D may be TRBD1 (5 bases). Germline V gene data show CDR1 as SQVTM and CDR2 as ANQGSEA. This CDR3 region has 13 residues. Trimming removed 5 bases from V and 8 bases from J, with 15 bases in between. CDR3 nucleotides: TGCAGCGTTTTAGGGGCGCAGGGCGAAAAACTGTTTTTT. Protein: CSVLGAQGEKLFF. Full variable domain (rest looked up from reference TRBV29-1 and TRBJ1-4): SAVISQKPSRDICQRGTSLTIQCQVDSQVTMMFWYRQQPGQSLTLIATANQGSEATYESGFVIDKFPISRPNLTFSTLTVSNMSPEDSSIYLCSVLGAQGEKLFFGSGTQLSVL.

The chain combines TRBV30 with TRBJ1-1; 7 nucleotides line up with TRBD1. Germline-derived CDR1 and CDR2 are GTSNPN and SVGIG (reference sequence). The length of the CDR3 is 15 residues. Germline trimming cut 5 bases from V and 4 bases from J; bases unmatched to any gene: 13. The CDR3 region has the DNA TGTGCCTGGGAAATAGGGGGCGGCGGAGGCACTGAAGCTTTCTTT. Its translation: CAWEIGGGGGTEAFF.

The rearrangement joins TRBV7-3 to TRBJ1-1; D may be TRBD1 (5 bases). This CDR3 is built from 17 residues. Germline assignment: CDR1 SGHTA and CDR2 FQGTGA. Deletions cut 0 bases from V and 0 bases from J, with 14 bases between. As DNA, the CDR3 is TGTGCCAGCAGCTTAACGGGTGGGGGAGGGGTGAACACTGAAGCTTTCTTT. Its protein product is CASSLTGGGGVNTEAFF. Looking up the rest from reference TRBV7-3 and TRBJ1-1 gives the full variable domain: GAGVSQTPSNKVTEKGKYVELRCDPISGHTALYWYRQSLGQGPEFLIYFQGTGAADDSGLPNDRFFAVRPEGSVSTLKIQRTERGDSAVYLCASSLTGGGGVNTEAFFGQGTRLTVV.

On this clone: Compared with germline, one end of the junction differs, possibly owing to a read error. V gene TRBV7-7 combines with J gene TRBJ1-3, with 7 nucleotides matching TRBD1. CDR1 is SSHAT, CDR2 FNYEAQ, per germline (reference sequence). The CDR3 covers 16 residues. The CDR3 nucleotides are TGTGCTAGCAGCGCGGGACAGCCCTCTGCCGGAAACACCATATATTTT. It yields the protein CASSAGQPSAGNTIYF.

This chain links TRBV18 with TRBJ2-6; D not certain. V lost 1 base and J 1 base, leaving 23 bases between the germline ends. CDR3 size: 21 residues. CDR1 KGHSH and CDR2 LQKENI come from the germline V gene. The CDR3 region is CASSPRLLSTTGRSGANVLTF. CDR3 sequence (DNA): TGTGCCAGCTCACCACGATTACTCTCCACTACTGGCCGATCTGGGGCCAACGTCCTGACTTTC.

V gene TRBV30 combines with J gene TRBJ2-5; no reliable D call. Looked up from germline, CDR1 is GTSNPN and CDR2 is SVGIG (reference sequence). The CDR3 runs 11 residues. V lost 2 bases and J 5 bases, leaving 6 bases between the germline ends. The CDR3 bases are TGTGCCTGGAGTCCGAGTGAGACCCAGTACTTC. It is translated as CAWSPSETQYF.

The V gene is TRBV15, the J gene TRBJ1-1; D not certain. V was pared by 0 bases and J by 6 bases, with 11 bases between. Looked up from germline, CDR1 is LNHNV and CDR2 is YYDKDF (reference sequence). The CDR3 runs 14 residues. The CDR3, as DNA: TGTGCCACCAGCAGAGATACTAGGGTGGCTGAAGCTTTCTTT. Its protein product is CATSRDTRVAEAFF. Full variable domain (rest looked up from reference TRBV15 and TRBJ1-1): DAMVIQNPRYQVTQFGKPVTLSCSQTLNHNVMYWYQQKSSQAPKLLFHYYDKDFNNEADTPDNFQSRRPNTSFCFLDIRSPGLGDTAMYLCATSRDTRVAEAFFGQGTRLTVV.

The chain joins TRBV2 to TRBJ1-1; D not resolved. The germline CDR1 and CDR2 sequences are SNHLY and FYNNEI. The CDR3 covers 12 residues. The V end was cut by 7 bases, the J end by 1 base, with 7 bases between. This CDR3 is CASTWRNTEAFF. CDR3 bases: TGTGCCAGCACTTGGAGGAACACTGAAGCTTTCTTT.

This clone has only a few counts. CDR3 residues: CASSVQGGNEKLFF. CDR3 nucleotide sequence: TGTGCCAGCAGTGTACAGGGAGGGAATGAAAAACTGTTTTTT. The genes are TRBV2 and TRBJ1-4; tentative D call: TRBD1 (6 bases). V was trimmed by 4 bases and J by 5 bases, leaving 11 bases between them. Germline lookup yields CDR1 SNHLY and CDR2 FYNNEI. The CDR3 is 14 amino acids.

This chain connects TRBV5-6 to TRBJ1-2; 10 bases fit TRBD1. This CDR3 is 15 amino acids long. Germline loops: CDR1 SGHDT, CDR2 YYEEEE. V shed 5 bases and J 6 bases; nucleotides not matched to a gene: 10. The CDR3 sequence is CASRPSGTGAHGYTF. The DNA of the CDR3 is TGTGCCAGCAGACCTTCCGGGACAGGGGCTCATGGCTACACCTTC.

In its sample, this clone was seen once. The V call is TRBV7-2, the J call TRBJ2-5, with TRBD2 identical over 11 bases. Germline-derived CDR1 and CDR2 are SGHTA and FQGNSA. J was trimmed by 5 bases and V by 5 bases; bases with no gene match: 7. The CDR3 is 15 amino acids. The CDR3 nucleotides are TGTGCCAGCAGCCGTTTAGCGGGGGGGTGGGAGACCCAGTACTTC. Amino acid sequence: CASSRLAGGWETQYF.

CDR3 amino acids: CASTSTGNTEAFF. The CDR3 nucleotides are TGTGCCAGTACCTCGACAGGGAACACTGAAGCTTTCTTT. The chain employs TRBV19 and TRBJ1-1; D may be TRBD1 (6 bases). Deletions cut 7 bases from V and 1 base from J, with 10 bases between. This CDR3 has 13 amino acids. CDR1 is LNHDA and CDR2 is SQIVND in the germline V gene (reference sequence).

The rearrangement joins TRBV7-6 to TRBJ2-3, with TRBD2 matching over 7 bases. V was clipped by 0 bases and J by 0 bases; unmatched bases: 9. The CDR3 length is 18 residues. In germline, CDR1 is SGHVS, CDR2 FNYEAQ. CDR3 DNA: TGTGCCAGCAGCTTAGCGCTGGCTAGCGGCCCTAGCACAGATACGCAGTATTTT. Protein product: CASSLALASGPSTDTQYF.

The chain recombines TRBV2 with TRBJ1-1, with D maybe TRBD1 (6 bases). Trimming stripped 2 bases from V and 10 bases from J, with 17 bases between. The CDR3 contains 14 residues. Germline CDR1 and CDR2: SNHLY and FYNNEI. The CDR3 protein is CASSESGQGFRAFF. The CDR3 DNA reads TGTGCCAGCAGTGAAAGTGGGCAGGGGTTTCGAGCTTTCTTT.

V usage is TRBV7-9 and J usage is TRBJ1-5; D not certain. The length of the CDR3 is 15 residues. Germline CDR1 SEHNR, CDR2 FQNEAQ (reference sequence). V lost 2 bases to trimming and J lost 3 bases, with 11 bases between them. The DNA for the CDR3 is TGTGCCAGCAGCTTAACGTCCGAGGTCAATCAGCCCCAGCATTTT. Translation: CASSLTSEVNQPQHF.

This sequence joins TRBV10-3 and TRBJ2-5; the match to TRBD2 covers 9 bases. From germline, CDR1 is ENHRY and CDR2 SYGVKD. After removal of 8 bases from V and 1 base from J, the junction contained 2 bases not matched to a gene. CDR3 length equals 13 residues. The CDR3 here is CAIAGGPQETQYF. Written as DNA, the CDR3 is TGTGCCATCGCGGGGGGGCCCCAAGAGACCCAGTACTTC.

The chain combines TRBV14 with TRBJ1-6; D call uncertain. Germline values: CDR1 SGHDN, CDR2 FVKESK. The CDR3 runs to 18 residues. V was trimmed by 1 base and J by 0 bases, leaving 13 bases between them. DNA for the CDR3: TGTGCCAGCAGCCAAGGGGCCCGAACGAGCTCCTATAATTCACCCCTCCACTTT. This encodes CASSQGARTSSYNSPLHF.

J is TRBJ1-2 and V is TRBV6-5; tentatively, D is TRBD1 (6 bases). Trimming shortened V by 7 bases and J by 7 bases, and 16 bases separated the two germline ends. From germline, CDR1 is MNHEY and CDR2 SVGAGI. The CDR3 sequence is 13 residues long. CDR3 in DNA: TGTGCCAGCACTAAGGGACACTACTCTGGCTACACCTTC. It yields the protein CASTKGHYSGYTF.

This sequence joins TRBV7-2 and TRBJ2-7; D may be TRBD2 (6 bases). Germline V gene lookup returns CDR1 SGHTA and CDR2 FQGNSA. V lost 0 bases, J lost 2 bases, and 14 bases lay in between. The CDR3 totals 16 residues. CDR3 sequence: CASSLASSGATYEQYF. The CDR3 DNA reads TGTGCCAGCAGCTTAGCTAGTAGCGGTGCTACCTACGAGCAGTACTTC.

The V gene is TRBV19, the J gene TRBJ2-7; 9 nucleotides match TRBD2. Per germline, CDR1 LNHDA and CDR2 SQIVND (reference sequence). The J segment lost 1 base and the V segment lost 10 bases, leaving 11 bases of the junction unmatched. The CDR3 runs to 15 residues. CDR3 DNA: TGTGCCACGACCCTCTCGGCGGGGGGGTCCTACGAGCAGTACTTC. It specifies CATTLSAGGSYEQYF.

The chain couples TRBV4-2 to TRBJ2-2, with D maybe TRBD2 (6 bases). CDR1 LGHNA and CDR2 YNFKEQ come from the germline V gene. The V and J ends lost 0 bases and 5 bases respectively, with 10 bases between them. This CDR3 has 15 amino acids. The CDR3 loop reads CASSQDWGRTGELFF. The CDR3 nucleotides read TGTGCCAGCAGCCAAGATTGGGGGAGGACCGGGGAGCTGTTTTTT.